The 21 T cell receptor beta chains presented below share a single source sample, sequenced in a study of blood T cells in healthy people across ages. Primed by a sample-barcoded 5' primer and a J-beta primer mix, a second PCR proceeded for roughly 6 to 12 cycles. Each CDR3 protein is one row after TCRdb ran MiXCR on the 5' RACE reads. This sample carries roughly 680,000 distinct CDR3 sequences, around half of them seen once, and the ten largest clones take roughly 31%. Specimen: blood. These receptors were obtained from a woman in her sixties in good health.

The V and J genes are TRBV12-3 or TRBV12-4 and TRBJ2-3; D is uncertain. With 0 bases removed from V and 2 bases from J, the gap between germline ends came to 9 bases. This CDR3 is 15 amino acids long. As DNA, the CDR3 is TGTGCCAGCAGTTTAGCGACACGACTCACAGATACGCAGTATTTT. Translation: CASSLATRLTDTQYF.

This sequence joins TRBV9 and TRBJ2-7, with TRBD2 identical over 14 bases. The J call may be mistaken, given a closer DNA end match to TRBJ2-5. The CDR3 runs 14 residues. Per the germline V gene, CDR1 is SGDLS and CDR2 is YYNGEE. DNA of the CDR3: TGTGCCAGCAACCGGACTAGCGGGAGGGAGACCCAGTACTTC. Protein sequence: CASNRTSGRETQYF.

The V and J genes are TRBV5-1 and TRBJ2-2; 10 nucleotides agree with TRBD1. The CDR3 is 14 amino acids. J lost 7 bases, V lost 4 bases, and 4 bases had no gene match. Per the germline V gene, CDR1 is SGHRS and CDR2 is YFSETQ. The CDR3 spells CASSDRGLGGELFF. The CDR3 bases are TGCGCCAGCAGCGACAGGGGGCTGGGCGGGGAGCTGTTTTTT.

The CDR3 loop reads CASSLGLAGKDEQYF. The CDR3 coding sequence is TGCGCCAGCAGCCTAGGACTAGCGGGAAAAGACGAGCAGTACTTC. The chain employs TRBV5-1 and TRBJ2-7; TRBD2 aligns across 12 bases. V gave up 4 bases and J gave up 5 bases; unmatched junction bases: 7. Germline V gene lookup returns CDR1 SGHRS and CDR2 YFSETQ. The CDR3 loop spans 15 amino acids.

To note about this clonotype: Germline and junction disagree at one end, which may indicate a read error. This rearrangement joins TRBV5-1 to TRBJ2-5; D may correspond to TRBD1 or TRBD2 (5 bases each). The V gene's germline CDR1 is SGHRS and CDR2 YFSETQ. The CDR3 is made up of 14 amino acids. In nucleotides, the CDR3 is TGTGCCAGCAGCCCGGTGGGGGTTCAAGAGACCCAGTACTTC. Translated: CASSPVGVQETQYF.

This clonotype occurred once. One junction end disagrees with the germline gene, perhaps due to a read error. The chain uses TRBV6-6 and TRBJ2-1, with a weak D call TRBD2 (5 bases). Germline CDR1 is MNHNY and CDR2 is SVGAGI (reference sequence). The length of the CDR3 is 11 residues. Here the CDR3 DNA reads TGTGCCTCAACGGGGTATAATGTGCAGTTCTTC. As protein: CASTGYNVQFF.

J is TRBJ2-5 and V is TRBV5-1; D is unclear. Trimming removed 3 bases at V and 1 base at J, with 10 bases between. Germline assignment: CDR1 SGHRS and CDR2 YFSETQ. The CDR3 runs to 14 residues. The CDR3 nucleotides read TGCGCCAGCAGCTCCCTGACGGCCCAAGAGACCCAGTACTTC. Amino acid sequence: CASSSLTAQETQYF.

The CDR3 reads CASSVGGTQYQETQYF. CDR3 DNA sequence: TGTGCCAGCAGCGTAGGAGGGACACAGTACCAAGAGACCCAGTACTTC. The J gene is TRBJ2-5, the V gene TRBV9, with D possibly matching TRBD1 (6 bases). The CDR3 runs to 16 residues. V gave up 0 bases and J gave up 0 bases, with 12 bases separating them. The V gene's germline CDR1 is SGDLS and CDR2 YYNGEE.

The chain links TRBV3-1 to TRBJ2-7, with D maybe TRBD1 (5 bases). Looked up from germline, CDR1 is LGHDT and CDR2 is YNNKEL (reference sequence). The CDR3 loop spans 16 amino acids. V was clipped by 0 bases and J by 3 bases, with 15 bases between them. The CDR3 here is CASSQDRPGNHYEQYF. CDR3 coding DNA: TGTGCCAGCAGCCAAGATAGGCCAGGGAACCACTACGAGCAGTACTTC.

DNA of the CDR3: TGTGCCAGCAGTTCCTACAGGGGAACTGAAGCTTTCTTT. Residues: CASSSYRGTEAFF. This rearrangement joins TRBV27 to TRBJ1-1; 7 positions agree with TRBD1. Germline V gene data show CDR1 as MNHEY and CDR2 as SMNVEV (reference sequence). This CDR3 contains 13 residues. The V gene end was trimmed by 4 bases and the J gene end by 5 bases; junction bases not matched to a gene: 4.

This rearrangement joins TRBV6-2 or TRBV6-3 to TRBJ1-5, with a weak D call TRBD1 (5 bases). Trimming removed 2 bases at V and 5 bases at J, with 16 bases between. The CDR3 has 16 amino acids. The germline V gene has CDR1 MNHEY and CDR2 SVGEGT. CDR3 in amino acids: CASSYGAGIMDQPQHF. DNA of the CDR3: TGTGCCAGCAGTTACGGGGCAGGGATTATGGATCAGCCCCAGCATTTT.

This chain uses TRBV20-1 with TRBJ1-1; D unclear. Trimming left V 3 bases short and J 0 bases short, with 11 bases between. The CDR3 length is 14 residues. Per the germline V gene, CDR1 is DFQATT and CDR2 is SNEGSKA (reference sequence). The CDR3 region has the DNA TGCAGTGCTAGTCTGGGAAACATGAACACTGAAGCTTTCTTT. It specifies CSASLGNMNTEAFF.

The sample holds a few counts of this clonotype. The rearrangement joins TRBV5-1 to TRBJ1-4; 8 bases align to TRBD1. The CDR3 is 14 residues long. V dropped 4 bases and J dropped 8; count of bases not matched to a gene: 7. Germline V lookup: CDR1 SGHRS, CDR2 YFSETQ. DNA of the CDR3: TGCGCCAGCAGCCCCGGGACAGGAGGGGAAAAACTGTTTTTT. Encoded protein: CASSPGTGGEKLFF.

Written as DNA, the CDR3 is TGTGCCAGCAGTTTTTATTGGGGACAGGGGTTCAACTATGGCTACACCTTC. Translated: CASSFYWGQGFNYGYTF. The rearrangement links TRBV6-5 to TRBJ1-2; 10 nucleotides agree with TRBD1. The CDR3 loop spans 17 amino acids. The J segment lost 2 bases and the V segment lost 4 bases, leaving 10 bases of the junction unmatched. CDR1 is MNHEY, CDR2 SVGAGI, per germline.

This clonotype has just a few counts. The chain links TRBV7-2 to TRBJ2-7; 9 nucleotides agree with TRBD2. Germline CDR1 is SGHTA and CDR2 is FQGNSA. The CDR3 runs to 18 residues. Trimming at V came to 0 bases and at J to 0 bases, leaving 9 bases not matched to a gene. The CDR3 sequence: CASSLARGAGGSSYEQYF. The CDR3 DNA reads TGTGCCAGCAGCTTAGCTCGAGGGGCGGGAGGGTCCTCCTACGAGCAGTACTTC.

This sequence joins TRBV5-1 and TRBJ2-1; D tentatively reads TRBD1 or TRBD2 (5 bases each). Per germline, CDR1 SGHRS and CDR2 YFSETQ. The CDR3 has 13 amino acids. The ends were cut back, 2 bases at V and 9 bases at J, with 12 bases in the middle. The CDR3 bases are TGCGCCAGCAGCTTTCTAGTTGGGGGTGAGCAGTTCTTC. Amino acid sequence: CASSFLVGGEQFF.

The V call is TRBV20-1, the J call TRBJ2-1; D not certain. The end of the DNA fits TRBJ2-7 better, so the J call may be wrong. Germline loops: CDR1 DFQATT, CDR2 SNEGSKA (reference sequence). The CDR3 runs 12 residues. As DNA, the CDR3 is TGCAGTGCTAGCGTGGTTTACAATGAGCAGTACTTC. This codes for CSASVVYNEQYF.

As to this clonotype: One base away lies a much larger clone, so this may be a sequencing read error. CDR3 coding DNA: TGTGCCAGCACCCCCACAGGGAATAACTATGGCTACATCTTC. Protein sequence: CASTPTGNNYGYIF. The V call is TRBV7-2, the J call TRBJ1-2, with a tentative D call TRBD1 (6 bases). This CDR3 comprises 14 residues. The V gene's germline CDR1 is SGHTA and CDR2 FQGNSA.

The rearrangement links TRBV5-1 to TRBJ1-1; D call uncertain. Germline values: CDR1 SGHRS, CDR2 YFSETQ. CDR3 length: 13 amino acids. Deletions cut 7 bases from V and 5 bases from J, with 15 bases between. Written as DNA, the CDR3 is TGCGCCAGCGGCGAGACCTTGGGGACTGAAGCTTTCTTT. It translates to CASGETLGTEAFF. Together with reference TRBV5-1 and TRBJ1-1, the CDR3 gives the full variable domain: KAGVTQTPRYLIKTRGQQVTLSCSPISGHRSVSWYQQTPGQGLQFLFEYFSETQRNKGNFPGRFSGRQFSNSRSEMNVSTLELGDSALYLCASGETLGTEAFFGQGTRLTVV.

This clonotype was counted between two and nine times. The CDR3 region is CASSVAGAYGYTF. CDR3 coding DNA: TGTGCCAGCAGCGTGGCAGGGGCCTATGGCTACACCTTC. V usage is TRBV7-2 and J usage is TRBJ1-2; TRBD1 is a possible D gene (6 bases). Germline V CDR1 and CDR2: SGHTA, FQGNSA. This CDR3 contains 13 residues. V dropped 5 bases and J dropped 4 bases, with 11 bases sitting between them.

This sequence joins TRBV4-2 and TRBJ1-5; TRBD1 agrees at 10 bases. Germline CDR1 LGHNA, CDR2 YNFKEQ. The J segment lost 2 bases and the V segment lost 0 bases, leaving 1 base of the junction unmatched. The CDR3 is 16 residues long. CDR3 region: CASSQDGQGGNQPQHF. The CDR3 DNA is TGTGCCAGCAGCCAAGATGGACAGGGGGGCAATCAGCCCCAGCATTTT.